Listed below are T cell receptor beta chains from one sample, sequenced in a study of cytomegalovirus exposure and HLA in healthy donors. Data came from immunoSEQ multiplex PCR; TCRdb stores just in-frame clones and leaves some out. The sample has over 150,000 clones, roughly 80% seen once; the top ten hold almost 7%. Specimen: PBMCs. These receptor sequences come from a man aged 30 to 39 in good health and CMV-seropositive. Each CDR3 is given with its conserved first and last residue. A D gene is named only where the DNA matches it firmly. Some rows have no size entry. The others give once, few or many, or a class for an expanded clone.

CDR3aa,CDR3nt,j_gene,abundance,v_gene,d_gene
CASSLEPDRDTEAFF,TGTGCCAGCAGCTTAGAACCCGACAGAGACACTGAAGCTTTCTTT,TRBJ1-1,NA,TRBV11-2,NA
CASTGGLAGVPIQETQYF,TGTGCCAGCACCGGGGGGCTAGCGGGAGTCCCGATCCAAGAGACCCAGTACTTC,TRBJ2-5,NA,TRBV2,TRBD2
CSVGTGGLETQYF,TGCAGCGTTGGGACAGGGGGCCTAGAGACCCAGTACTTC,TRBJ2-5,NA,TRBV29-1,TRBD1
CASSISPRREMDSPLHF,TGTGCCAGTAGTATAAGCCCTCGGAGAGAGATGGATTCACCCCTCCACTTT,TRBJ1-6,NA,TRBV19,NA
CASSLVGGVGTDTQYF,TGTGCCAGCAGCTTAGTAGGGGGCGTGGGGACAGATACGCAGTATTTT,TRBJ2-3,once,TRBV7-9,TRBD1
CASSPSGRGAGELFF,TGTGCCAGCAGCCCTAGCGGGAGGGGGGCCGGGGAGCTGTTTTTT,TRBJ2-2,once,TRBV11-2,TRBD2
CASSRTTSGNEQFF,TGCGCCAGCAGCCGCACCACTTCAGGAAATGAGCAGTTCTTC,TRBJ2-1,NA,TRBV4-1,NA
CASSPNAGGYQETQYF,TGTGCCAGCTCACCAAACGCGGGGGGTTACCAAGAGACCCAGTACTTC,TRBJ2-5,NA,TRBV18,TRBD2
CASSEEGGGSSEQYF,TGTGCCAGCAGTGAAGAGGGGGGCGGGAGTAGCGAGCAGTACTTC,TRBJ2-7,NA,TRBV6-1,NA
CASSLVGMTQNSPLHF,TGTGCCAGCAGCTTGGTCGGTATGACTCAGAATTCACCCCTCCACTTT,TRBJ1-6,NA,TRBV5-6,NA
CASSFLLAGGTDTQYF,TGTGCCAGCAGCTTCCTTCTAGCGGGGGGCACAGATACGCAGTATTTT,TRBJ2-3,NA,TRBV7-9,TRBD2
CASSSRVRLVPYNEQFF,TGTGCCAGCAGTTCCCGCGTCAGACTAGTACCATACAATGAGCAGTTCTTC,TRBJ2-1,few,TRBV27,NA
CASSGGVSKNEQFF,TGTGCCAGTAGTGGGGGGGTTTCCAAGAATGAGCAGTTCTTC,TRBJ2-1,once,TRBV19,TRBD2
CASTVHGQGGGNQPQHF,TGTGCCAGCACCGTACACGGACAGGGAGGAGGCAATCAGCCCCAGCATTTT,TRBJ1-5,NA,TRBV2,TRBD1
CASRFSGMNTEAFF,TGTGCCAGCAGGTTCTCGGGGATGAACACTGAAGCTTTCTTT,TRBJ1-1,NA,TRBV6-1,NA
CASSFRQGAFNEQFF,TGTGCCAGCAGCTTCAGGCAGGGGGCTTTCAATGAGCAGTTCTTC,TRBJ2-1,NA,TRBV5-6,TRBD1
CASSLTGRGDPGELFF,TGTGCCAGCAGCTTAACGGGGCGGGGTGACCCCGGGGAGCTGTTTTTT,TRBJ2-2,NA,TRBV7-9,NA
CASSLVPISGANVLTF,TGTGCCAGCAGCTTAGTTCCCATCTCTGGGGCCAACGTCCTGACTTTC,TRBJ2-6,NA,TRBV7-6,NA
CASSRREPTYEQYF,TGTGCCAGCAGCCGCCGGGAACCCACCTACGAGCAGTACTTC,TRBJ2-7,NA,TRBV7-8,NA
CATSGVTSSPLRRYEQYF,TGTGCCACCAGCGGGGTGACTAGCTCCCCTCTCCGGAGGTACGAGCAGTACTTC,TRBJ2-7,once,TRBV15,TRBD2
CASSPSLAGSPLHF,TGTGCCAGCTCACCCTCACTAGCAGGTTCACCCCTCCACTTT,TRBJ1-6,once,TRBV18,NA
CASSIGHVGTGREQYF,TGTGCCAGCAGCATAGGACACGTCGGGACAGGGCGCGAGCAGTACTTC,TRBJ2-7,NA,TRBV5-4,TRBD1
CASSLRTGGISRYGYTF,TGTGCCAGCAGCTTGAGGACAGGGGGTATTTCCCGCTATGGCTACACCTTC,TRBJ1-2,NA,TRBV7-8,TRBD1
CASSSYRDYEQYF,TGTGCCAGCAGCTCCTACAGGGACTACGAGCAGTACTTC,TRBJ2-7,NA,TRBV7-2,NA
CASSTRADTQYF,TGTGCCAGCAGTACCCGAGCGGATACGCAGTATTTT,TRBJ2-3,NA,TRBV27,NA
CASRGLANEQFF,TGTGCCAGTAGGGGACTAGCCAATGAGCAGTTCTTC,TRBJ2-1,NA,TRBV19,TRBD2
CASSPGLRTTGEQYF,TGTGCCAGCAGCCCGGGACTCCGAACCACGGGCGAGCAGTACTTC,TRBJ2-7,few,TRBV11-2,NA
CASSLQGAWDTEAFF,TGTGCCAGCAGCCTACAGGGGGCATGGGACACTGAAGCTTTCTTT,TRBJ1-1,NA,TRBV14,TRBD1
CASSPSQGGFYGYTF,TGTGCCAGCTCACCTAGCCAGGGGGGCTTCTATGGCTACACCTTC,TRBJ1-2,NA,TRBV18,TRBD1
CASSSGLSGANVLTF,TGCGCCAGCAGCTCAGGGTTGTCTGGGGCCAACGTCCTGACTTTC,TRBJ2-6,NA,TRBV5-1,NA
CASSSGLAGAAGDTQYF,TGTGCCAGCAGTTCCGGACTAGCGGGAGCGGCGGGGGATACGCAGTATTTT,TRBJ2-3,NA,TRBV28,TRBD2
CATSAWAGETQYF,TGTGCCACCAGCGCCTGGGCGGGAGAGACCCAGTACTTC,TRBJ2-5,many,TRBV15,NA
CASSPAPTTSSGETQYF,TGTGCCAGCAGCCCCGCCCCCACGACTAGCTCGGGAGAGACCCAGTACTTC,TRBJ2-5,NA,TRBV11-2,TRBD2
CASSSQTGVYGYTF,TGTGCCAGCAGCTCTCAGACGGGGGTCTATGGCTACACCTTC,TRBJ1-2,NA,TRBV7-2,NA
CASSDPSRGSPDYEQYF,TGCGCCAGCAGTGATCCTTCCCGGGGGAGTCCAGACTACGAGCAGTACTTC,TRBJ2-7,NA,TRBV10-2,NA
CASKGSGINEQYF,TGTGCCAGCAAGGGGAGCGGGATAAACGAGCAGTACTTC,TRBJ2-7,NA,TRBV6-1,TRBD2
CASSLEWRDGGEQFF,TGTGCCAGCAGCTTGGAGTGGAGGGATGGCGGTGAGCAGTTCTTC,TRBJ2-1,NA,TRBV5-4,NA
CASSPTGRNTIYF,TGTGCCAGCAGTCCGACAGGGAGAAACACCATATATTTT,TRBJ1-3,few,TRBV28,TRBD1
CASSQDIRAEQFF,TGTGCCAGCAGCCAAGATATCAGGGCTGAGCAGTTCTTC,TRBJ2-1,once,TRBV4-2,NA
CASSLSGTGQETQYF,TGTGCCAGCAGCCTCTCCGGGACAGGCCAAGAGACCCAGTACTTC,TRBJ2-5,NA,TRBV13,TRBD1
CASSPPGQRIETQYF,TGTGCCAGTAGTCCTCCGGGACAGAGAATAGAGACCCAGTACTTC,TRBJ2-5,once,TRBV19,TRBD1
CASSLAGAGTYEQYF,TGTGCCAGCAGCTTAGCTGGAGCGGGAACCTACGAGCAGTACTTC,TRBJ2-7,NA,TRBV7-8,TRBD2
CASSMGLAKNIQYF,TGTGCCAGTAGTATGGGACTAGCCAAAAACATTCAGTACTTC,TRBJ2-4,NA,TRBV19,NA
CASSPGDSRTEAFF,TGTGCCAGCAGCCCGGGGGACAGTCGGACTGAAGCTTTCTTT,TRBJ1-1,NA,TRBV9,TRBD1